The source of this T cell receptor (beta chain) is a study of CD8 T cells in Susac syndrome. Sequencing of TCR beta drew on CD8+ and CD4+ T cells from blood. The study used treatment-naive patients who had stable or active relapsing-remitting disease as multiple sclerosis controls. An amount of RNA that ranged from about 0.45 to 1 ug was reverse transcribed with random hexamers. Amplification of TCR beta CDR3 spanned 54 Vbeta and 13 Jbeta via immunoSEQ multiplex PCR. One entry per CDR3 protein results from TCRdb running MiXCR on the immunoSEQ multiplex PCR reads. Of roughly 180,000 distinct CDR3 sequences in the sample, 93% were seen once. This clonotype originated in a human donor with multiple sclerosis. What was sequenced was CD4+ T cells from PBMCs.

Here the CDR3 DNA reads TGCAGTGCTAGAGTAGCGGGAAGAATCTCCTACAATGAGCAGTTCTTC. Its translation: CSARVAGRISYNEQFF. This rearrangement joins TRBV20-1 to TRBJ2-1, with 8 bases that match TRBD2. The CDR3 has 16 amino acids. V shed 1 base and J 0 bases; nucleotides not matched to a gene: 5. Per the germline V gene, CDR1 is DFQATT and CDR2 is SNEGSKA (reference sequence).